Each of the 20 T cell receptor beta chains below was sequenced from the same sample in a study of cytomegalovirus exposure and HLA in healthy donors. The PCR was carried out with 60 Vbeta primers and 13 Jbeta primers. Generated by immunoSEQ multiplex PCR, the TCRdb table keeps only in-frame clones and is missing some. This repertoire shows 150,000 to 200,000 clones, around 78% found once; its top ten account for around an eighth. The sample was PBMCs. The receptors shown here come from a woman in her twenties or thirties in good health and CMV-seropositive.

This sequence joins TRBV28 and TRBJ1-2; 12 bases are shared with TRBD1. The CDR3 is 17 amino acids. In germline, CDR1 is MDHEN, CDR2 SYDVKM. V gave up 1 base and J gave up 5 bases; unmatched junction bases: 8. CDR3 protein: CASSLSAGTGGRYGYTF. The CDR3 DNA sequence: TGTGCCAGCAGTTTATCCGCCGGGACAGGGGGCAGGTATGGCTACACCTTC.

The chain is built from TRBV28 and TRBJ2-4; TRBD1 is a possible D gene (6 bases). The germline gives CDR1 MDHEN, CDR2 SYDVKM. V gave up 7 bases and J gave up 14 bases, with 18 bases separating them. The CDR3 loop spans 12 amino acids. The CDR3 DNA follows: TGTGCCAGCACCAAATCCCAGGGGCCGAAGTACTTC. It codes for CASTKSQGPKYF.

This chain links TRBV2 with TRBJ1-4, with D tentatively TRBD1 (5 bases). V shed 6 bases and J shed 8 bases, with 16 bases lying between them. Germline-derived CDR1 and CDR2 are SNHLY and FYNNEI. The CDR3 runs 14 residues. In nucleotides, the CDR3 is TGTGCCAGCAGGTCGAGGACAAGTAGGGAAAAACTGTTTTTT. This sequence encodes CASRSRTSREKLFF.

A few counts support this clone. V gene TRBV29-1 combines with J gene TRBJ1-5, with D unresolved. The V gene lost 4 bases and the J gene lost 7 bases, with 11 bases spanning the gap. The CDR3 consists of 12 residues. CDR1 is SQVTM, CDR2 ANQGSEA, per germline. The CDR3 protein is CSVANPGQPQHF. Written as DNA, the CDR3 is TGCAGCGTTGCAAACCCGGGACAGCCCCAGCATTTT.

This clone was counted a few times. The J gene is TRBJ1-2, the V gene TRBV6-5; TRBD1 aligns across 8 bases. Germline assignment: CDR1 MNHEY and CDR2 SVGAGI. J lost 9 bases, V lost 7 bases, and 4 bases had no gene match. CDR3 length: 11 residues. In nucleotides, the CDR3 is TGTGCCAGCACCGGACAGGGCCGCTACACCTTC. This gives the protein CASTGQGRYTF.

This sequence joins TRBV6-4 and TRBJ2-3; 10 nucleotides agree with TRBD2. J gave up 4 bases and V 6 bases, and 7 bases lay outside the gene matches. Germline V lookup: CDR1 MRHNA, CDR2 SNTAGT. The CDR3 is 15 residues long. CDR3 region: CASSPASGSADTQYF. CDR3 nucleotide sequence: TGTGCCAGCAGCCCCGCTAGCGGGAGTGCAGATACGCAGTATTTT.

This clone turned up a few times. This rearrangement joins TRBV5-6 to TRBJ2-3, with a possible D match to TRBD2 (6 bases). V lost 4 bases and J 1 base, leaving 19 bases between the germline ends. The CDR3 has 17 residues. Germline CDR1 is SGHDT and CDR2 is YYEEEE. This CDR3 reads CASSPRGTGVGTDTQYF. The CDR3 DNA follows: TGTGCCAGCAGCCCGCGGGGTACGGGGGTAGGCACAGATACGCAGTATTTT.

This clone has a single count. The rearrangement joins TRBV18 to TRBJ2-3; 7 nucleotides match TRBD2. With 6 bases clipped from V and 3 bases from J, the junction kept 6 bases outside the gene matches. The CDR3 sequence is 14 residues long. Looked up from germline, CDR1 is KGHSH and CDR2 is LQKENI. The CDR3 loop reads CASSSRGETDTQYF. DNA for the CDR3: TGTGCCAGCTCCTCCCGGGGGGAAACAGATACGCAGTATTTT.

The chain has TRBV9 and TRBJ2-3; 8 bases fit TRBD1. There are 14 residues in the CDR3. Germline V lookup: CDR1 SGDLS, CDR2 YYNGEE. With 5 bases clipped from V and 1 base from J, the junction kept 3 bases outside the gene matches. The CDR3 coding sequence is TGTGCCAGCAGAGAGGGACAGGGCACAGATACGCAGTATTTT. Protein: CASREGQGTDTQYF. Full variable domain (outside the CDR3, taken from reference TRBV9 and TRBJ2-3): DSGVTQTPKHLITATGQRVTLRCSPRSGDLSVYWYQQSLDQGLQFLIQYYNGEERAKGNILERFSAQQFPDLHSELNLSSLELGDSALYFCASREGQGTDTQYFGPGTRLTVL.

The DNA for the CDR3 is TGCGCCAGCAACTTGGGGAGGGGGGGACAAGAGACCCAGTACTTC. Translated: CASNLGRGGQETQYF. The chain combines TRBV10-1 with TRBJ2-5, with a tentative D call TRBD2 (7 bases). The CDR3 runs 15 residues. Looked up from germline, CDR1 is WNHNN and CDR2 is SYGVQD (reference sequence). The V gene lost 7 bases and the J gene lost 2 bases, with 17 bases spanning the gap.

Written as DNA, the CDR3 is TGCGCCAGCAGGAATACAGGGAACACTGAAGCTTTCTTT. Amino acid sequence: CASRNTGNTEAFF. The chain recombines TRBV10-2 with TRBJ1-1; perhaps TRBD1 as D (5 bases). The CDR3 covers 13 residues. CDR1 WSHSY and CDR2 SAAADI come from the germline V gene. V gave up 6 bases and J gave up 1 base, with 9 bases separating them.

This clone was found a few times. The chain has TRBV7-2 and TRBJ2-7, with TRBD2 matching over 7 bases. CDR1 SGHTA and CDR2 FQGNSA come from the germline V gene. V was clipped by 2 bases and J by 7 bases; unmatched bases: 5. The CDR3 has 13 amino acids. Written as DNA, the CDR3 is TGTGCCAGCAGCTTAACTAGCGAGGGGGAGCAGTACTTC. Translated, it gives CASSLTSEGEQYF.

This clone was seen a single time. The chain recombines TRBV9 with TRBJ2-5, with 7 bases identical to TRBD1. The junction had 6 bases not matched to a gene; V was cut back by 5 bases and J by 2 bases. Germline values: CDR1 SGDLS, CDR2 YYNGEE. The CDR3 runs 14 residues. The CDR3 sequence is CASSSGTEQETQYF. The CDR3, as DNA: TGTGCCAGCAGTTCCGGGACAGAGCAAGAGACCCAGTACTTC.

V is TRBV10-3 and J is TRBJ2-1; 12 nucleotides align to TRBD2. After removal of 6 bases from V and 6 bases from J, the junction contained 6 bases not matched to a gene. CDR3 length equals 15 residues. The germline CDR1 and CDR2 sequences are ENHRY and SYGVKD. The CDR3 loop reads CAIRATSGSFNEQFF. CDR3 DNA: TGTGCCATCAGGGCGACTAGCGGGAGTTTCAATGAGCAGTTCTTC.

This clone was seen once. At one boundary the junction diverges from the germline segment, which might be a read error. The gene calls are TRBV7-7 and TRBJ2-1; 13 bases agree with TRBD2. CDR1 is SSHAT, CDR2 FNYEAQ, per germline (reference sequence). The CDR3 loop spans 16 amino acids. The CDR3 nucleotides are TGTGCTAGCAGCGCCCTGACTAGCGGGGGGAACAATGAGCAGTTCTTC. This sequence encodes CASSALTSGGNNEQFF.

The J gene is TRBJ2-1, the V gene TRBV29-1; 11 bases are shared with TRBD2. J was trimmed by 10 bases and V by 4 bases; bases with no gene match: 9. The CDR3 is 14 amino acids. CDR1 SQVTM and CDR2 ANQGSEA come from the germline V gene. This CDR3 is CSVATSGRGWEQFF. The CDR3 coding sequence is TGCAGCGTTGCAACTAGCGGGAGAGGTTGGGAGCAGTTCTTC.

The chain links TRBV4-1 to TRBJ2-1; D is uncertain. This CDR3 is built from 15 residues. Trimming pared 0 bases from V and 2 bases from J, leaving 8 bases between. Germline CDR1 is MGHRA and CDR2 is YSYEKL. As DNA, the CDR3 is TGCGCCAGCAGCCAAGAACCTATTACCTACAATGAGCAGTTCTTC. Translated: CASSQEPITYNEQFF.

Details on this clone: Its ends do not fully match the called genes, so a read error is possible. The CDR3 DNA reads as TGTTCCAGCAGCACTACCGGGACAGCGGAGACCCAGTACTTC. Translation gives CSSSTTGTAETQYF. The chain couples TRBV7-9 to TRBJ2-5; 7 nucleotides match TRBD1. The CDR3 is 14 residues long. The germline CDR1 and CDR2 sequences are SEHNR and FQNEAQ (reference sequence).

The rearrangement joins TRBV30 to TRBJ2-6, with unresolved D. The V and J ends lost 2 bases and 15 bases respectively, with 17 bases between them. Germline-derived CDR1 and CDR2 are GTSNPN and SVGIG (reference sequence). The CDR3 length is 13 residues. The CDR3 reads CAWSRQKQSGLTF. The CDR3 coding sequence is TGTGCCTGGAGTCGTCAAAAACAGAGTGGCCTGACTTTC.

V is TRBV4-1 and J is TRBJ1-1, with 11 positions matching TRBD1. V gave up 4 bases and J gave up 7 bases; unmatched junction bases: 11. The CDR3 runs 16 residues. Germline V gives CDR1 MGHRA, CDR2 YSYEKL. The CDR3 DNA is TGCGCCAGCAGCCCCATACCCGGGACAGGGGGTTTTGAAGCTTTCTTT. It is translated as CASSPIPGTGGFEAFF.